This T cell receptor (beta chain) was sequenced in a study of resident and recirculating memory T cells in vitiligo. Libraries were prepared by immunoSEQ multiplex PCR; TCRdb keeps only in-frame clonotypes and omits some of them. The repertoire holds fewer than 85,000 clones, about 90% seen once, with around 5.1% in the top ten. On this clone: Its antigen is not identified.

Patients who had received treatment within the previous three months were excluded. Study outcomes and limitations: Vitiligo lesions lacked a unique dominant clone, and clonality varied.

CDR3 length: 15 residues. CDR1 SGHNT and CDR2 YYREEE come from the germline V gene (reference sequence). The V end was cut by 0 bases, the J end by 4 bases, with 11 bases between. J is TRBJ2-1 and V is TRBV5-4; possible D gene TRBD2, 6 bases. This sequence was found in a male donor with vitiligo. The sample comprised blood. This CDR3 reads CASSLGSGSYNEQFF. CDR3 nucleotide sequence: TGTGCCAGCAGCTTGGGTAGCGGCTCTTACAATGAGCAGTTCTTC.